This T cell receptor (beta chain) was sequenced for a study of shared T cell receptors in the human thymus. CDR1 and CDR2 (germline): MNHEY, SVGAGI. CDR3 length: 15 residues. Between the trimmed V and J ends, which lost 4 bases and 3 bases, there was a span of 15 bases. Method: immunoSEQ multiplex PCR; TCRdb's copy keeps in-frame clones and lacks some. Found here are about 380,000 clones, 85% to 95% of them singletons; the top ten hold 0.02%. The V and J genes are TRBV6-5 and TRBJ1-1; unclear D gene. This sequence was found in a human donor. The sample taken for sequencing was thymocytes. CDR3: CASSSTAAFDTEAFF. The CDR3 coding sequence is TGTGCCAGCAGTTCCACAGCAGCGTTTGACACTGAAGCTTTCTTT.